A selection of T cell receptor beta chains follows, all from one sample in a study of blood T cells in healthy people across ages. TCRdb re-called the 5' RACE reads with MiXCR, one entry per CDR3 protein. The repertoire has about 800,000 distinct CDR3 sequences, roughly 64% of them found once; the top ten carry roughly 20%. Sequencing used blood. All receptors come from a man aged 25 to 40 in good health. The CDR3 runs from the conserved cysteine through the conserved F or W. Each record gives: clone size, D gene, V gene, J gene, CDR3 DNA, CDR3 protein. A D gene is named only where the DNA matches it firmly. Clone size, where shown, is once, few, many, or a class for clones that have expanded.

>once|TRBD2|TRBV12-3/TRBV12-4|TRBJ2-5
TGTGCCAGCAGTCCTGGACTAGCGGGGGGGAGGTACCAAGAGACCCAGTACTTC
CASSPGLAGGRYQETQYF
>.|.|TRBV28|TRBJ2-3
TGTGCCAGCAGTTTGGGCAATCCAGATACGCAGTATTTT
CASSLGNPDTQYF
>.|.|TRBV10-3|TRBJ1-2
TGTGCCATCAGTGAGTCGGGGGACTCCGGGGGCTACACCTTC
CAISESGDSGGYTF
>.|TRBD1|TRBV28|TRBJ2-7
TGTGCCAGCAGTTTACAGGGGGCAGGGGGGAATTACGAGCAGTACTTC
CASSLQGAGGNYEQYF
>.|.|TRBV6-5|TRBJ2-6
TGTGCCAGCAGTTACTTTGGGGTTTCTGGGACCAACGTCCTGACTTTC
CASSYFGVSGTNVLTF
>.|.|TRBV2|TRBJ2-5
TGTGCCAGCAGTGAAGAAAGGGAGACCCAGTACTTC
CASSEERETQYF
>.|.|TRBV7-8|TRBJ2-1
TGTGCCAGTGGGGAGCCAAGGTTCGGTAGTGAGCAGTTCTTC
CASGEPRFGSEQFF
>.|.|TRBV7-2|TRBJ2-4
TGTGCCAGCAGCTCGACAGTCCTAGGAAACATTCAGTACTTC
CASSSTVLGNIQYF
>.|.|TRBV5-1|TRBJ2-4
TGCGCCAGCACTAAGGGGCCGGGTGGGACCAAAAACATTCAGTACTTC
CASTKGPGGTKNIQYF
>few|.|TRBV6-2/TRBV6-3|TRBJ2-3
TGTGCCAGCAGTTACCGCGTAGGACAGAGGACAGATACGCAGTATTTT
CASSYRVGQRTDTQYF
>.|TRBD2|TRBV12-3/TRBV12-4|TRBJ2-1
TGTGCCAGCACCGACGGACTAGCGGGGGGATCTAGCTCCTACAATGAGCAGTTCTTC
CASTDGLAGGSSSYNEQFF
>.|TRBD1|TRBV12-3/TRBV12-4|TRBJ2-3
TGTGCCAGCCTGACAGGGGGCACAGATACGCAGTATTTT
CASLTGGTDTQYF
>few|.|TRBV11-2|TRBJ2-1
TGTGCCAGCAGCTCCTCGTACATACTAGGTGGGCAGTTCTTC
CASSSSYILGGQFF
>once|TRBD1|TRBV29-1|TRBJ2-6
TGCAGCGTCTCGACGGACAGGGAATTCTACTCTGGGGCCAACGTCCTGACTTTC
CSVSTDREFYSGANVLTF
>few|.|TRBV29-1|TRBJ2-7
TGCAGCGTTGGCCCGGCGGCAGGGGTCAACGAGCAGTACTTC
CSVGPAAGVNEQYF
>.|TRBD1|TRBV20-1|TRBJ1-2
TGCAGTGCTCTACAGGGGAACTATGGCTACACCTTC
CSALQGNYGYTF
>few|TRBD2|TRBV7-9|TRBJ2-3
TGTGCCAGCAGCCTAGCGGGCCATACGCAGTATTTT
CASSLAGHTQYF
>.|.|TRBV24-1|TRBJ2-1
TGTGCCACCAGTGATAGGTCGCTGACCTACAATGAGCAGTTCTTC
CATSDRSLTYNEQFF
>few|TRBD2|TRBV25-1|TRBJ2-1
TGTGCCAGCAGTGAATCGGGACTAGCGGGAGATCGGGCGGACTACAATGAGCAGTTCTTC
CASSESGLAGDRADYNEQFF
>.|.|TRBV12-3/TRBV12-4|TRBJ2-1
TGTGCCAGCAGCTTAGCAGCGAATGAGCAGTTCTTC
CASSLAANEQFF
>.|.|TRBV7-3|TRBJ2-1
TGTGCCAGCAGCTTAGTATGGACTAACAATGAGCAGTTCTTC
CASSLVWTNNEQFF
>.|.|TRBV6-2/TRBV6-3|TRBJ2-1
TGTGCCACCAGCAAGGTCAATGAGCAGTTCTTC
CATSKVNEQFF
>.|.|TRBV19|TRBJ1-4
TGTGCCAGTAGTAAACGTGAAAAACTGTTTTTT
CASSKREKLFF
>.|.|TRBV10-3|TRBJ2-7
TGTGCCATCAGTGAGTCTGGCCACCCCCGGTCCGGAGGGCACTACGAGCAGTACTTC
CAISESGHPRSGGHYEQYF
>few|TRBD2|TRBV10-3|TRBJ2-7
TGTGCCATCAGTGTCGGGGCTAGCGGTTACGAGCAGTACTTC
CAISVGASGYEQYF
>.|.|TRBV4-2|TRBJ1-2
TGTGCCAGTAGCCAAGAGTTTCCGAGCTACGGCTACACCTTC
CASSQEFPSYGYTF
>.|.|TRBV7-9|TRBJ1-2
TGTGCCAGCAGCCCTGGCCCGGGTCAAAGCTATGGCTACACCTTC
CASSPGPGQSYGYTF
>.|.|TRBV2|TRBJ2-3
TGTGCCAGCAGTGTGCGTCCCTTTGCTACGCAGTATTTT
CASSVRPFATQYF
>.|TRBD1|TRBV20-1|TRBJ1-1
TGCAGTGCTAGAGATCCCGGACAGGGGGCCATGAACACTGAAGCTTTCTTT
CSARDPGQGAMNTEAFF
>.|.|TRBV7-2|TRBJ2-7
TGTGCCAGCAGCTTAAGTGACCGCTACGAGCAGTACTTC
CASSLSDRYEQYF
>few|.|TRBV11-2|TRBJ2-7
TGTGCCAGCAGCTTATCTCTGCAGACCTACGAGCAGTACTTC
CASSLSLQTYEQYF
>.|TRBD2|TRBV2|TRBJ2-3
TGTGCCAGTCTAGCGGGGGACACAGATACGCAGTATTTT
CASLAGDTDTQYF
>.|TRBD2|TRBV6-1|TRBJ2-1
TGTGCCAGCAGTCAGTGGGTAGGAGCTAGCGGGAGGTCTGACAATGAGCAGTTCTTC
CASSQWVGASGRSDNEQFF
>.|.|TRBV19|TRBJ1-1
TGTGCCAGTTACGCCCAGGCCCACAGTCGAACTGAAGCTTTCTTT
CASYAQAHSRTEAFF
>.|TRBD1|TRBV20-1|TRBJ1-5
TGCAGTGCTAATGCAGGGGGTTTTCAGCCCCAGCATTTT
CSANAGGFQPQHF
>.|TRBD2|TRBV9|TRBJ2-5
TGTGCCAGCAGCGTAGCCCCGGGAGGGCTGGGAGAGACCCAGTACTTC
CASSVAPGGLGETQYF
>.|TRBD1|TRBV29-1|TRBJ2-7
TGCAGCGTCAACGACAGGGCCTCAGGGAGCTACGAGCAGTACTTC
CSVNDRASGSYEQYF
>.|TRBD2|TRBV10-3|TRBJ2-3
TGTGCCATCAGTGCAGTGACTAGCGGGAGGGTTGATACGCAGTATTTT
CAISAVTSGRVDTQYF
>few|.|TRBV29-1|TRBJ2-4
TGCAGCGCCAAAAAAACCGGGGCCAAAAACATTCAGTACTTC
CSAKKTGAKNIQYF
>few|TRBD1|TRBV7-9|TRBJ2-7
TGTGCCAGCAGCTTAACCGGACAGGGATCCGAGCAGTACTTC
CASSLTGQGSEQYF
>few|TRBD1|TRBV25-1|TRBJ2-1
TGTGCCAGCAGCCTATTAACCGGGACAGATTACAATGAGCAGTTCTTC
CASSLLTGTDYNEQFF